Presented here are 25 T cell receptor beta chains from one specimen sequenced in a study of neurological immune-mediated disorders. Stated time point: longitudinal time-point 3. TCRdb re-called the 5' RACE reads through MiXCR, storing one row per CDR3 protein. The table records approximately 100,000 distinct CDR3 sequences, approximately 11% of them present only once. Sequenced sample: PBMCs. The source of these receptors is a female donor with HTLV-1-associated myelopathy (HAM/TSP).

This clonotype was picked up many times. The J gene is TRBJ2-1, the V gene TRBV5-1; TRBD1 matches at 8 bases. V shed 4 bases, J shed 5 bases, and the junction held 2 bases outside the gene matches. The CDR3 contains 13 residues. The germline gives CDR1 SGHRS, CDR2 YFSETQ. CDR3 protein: CASSPGQDNEQFF. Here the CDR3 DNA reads TGCGCCAGCAGCCCGGGACAGGACAATGAGCAGTTCTTC.

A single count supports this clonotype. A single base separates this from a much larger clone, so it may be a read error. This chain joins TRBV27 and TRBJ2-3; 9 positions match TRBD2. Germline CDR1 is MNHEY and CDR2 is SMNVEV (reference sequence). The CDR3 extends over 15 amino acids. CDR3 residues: CASRLGLAPTYTQYF. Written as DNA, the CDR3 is TGTGCCAGCAGATTGGGACTAGCACCCACATATACGCAGTATTTT.

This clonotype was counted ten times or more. CDR3 sequence (DNA): TGCAGCGTTGAGGATACAGGGACGAACACCGGGGAGCTGTTTTTT. Its protein product is CSVEDTGTNTGELFF. The rearrangement uses TRBV29-1 and TRBJ2-2, with D tentatively TRBD1 (6 bases). Germline V CDR1 and CDR2: SQVTM, ANQGSEA. This CDR3 has 15 residues. Trimming cost V 3 bases and J 0 bases, with 11 bases left between them.

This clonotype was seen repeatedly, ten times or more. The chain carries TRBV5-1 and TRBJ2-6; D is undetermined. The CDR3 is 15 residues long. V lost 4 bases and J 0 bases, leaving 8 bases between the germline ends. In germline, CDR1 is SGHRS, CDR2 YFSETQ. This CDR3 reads CASSSQNSGANVLTF. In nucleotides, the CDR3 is TGCGCCAGCAGCAGCCAGAACTCTGGGGCCAACGTCCTGACTTTC.

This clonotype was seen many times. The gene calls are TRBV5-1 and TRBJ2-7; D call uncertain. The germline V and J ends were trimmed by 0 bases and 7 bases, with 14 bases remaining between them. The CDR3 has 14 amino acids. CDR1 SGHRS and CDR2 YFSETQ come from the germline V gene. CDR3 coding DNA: TGCGCCAGCAGCTTGGTCTTAGGTGCGAGGGAGCAGTACTTC. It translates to CASSLVLGAREQYF.

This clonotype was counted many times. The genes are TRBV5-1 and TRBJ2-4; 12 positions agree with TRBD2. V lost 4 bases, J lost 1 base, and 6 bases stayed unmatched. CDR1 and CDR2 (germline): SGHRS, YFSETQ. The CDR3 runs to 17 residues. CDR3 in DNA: TGCGCCAGCAGCCCCGAAACTAGCGGGGGGGCCAAAAACATTCAGTACTTC. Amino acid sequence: CASSPETSGGAKNIQYF.

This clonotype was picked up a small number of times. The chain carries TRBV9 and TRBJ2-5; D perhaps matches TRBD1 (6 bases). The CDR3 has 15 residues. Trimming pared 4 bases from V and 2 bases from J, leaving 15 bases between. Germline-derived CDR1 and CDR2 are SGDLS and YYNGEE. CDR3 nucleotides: TGTGCCAGCAGCCCACAGGGTGGATCTCAAGAGACCCAGTACTTC. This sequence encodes CASSPQGGSQETQYF.

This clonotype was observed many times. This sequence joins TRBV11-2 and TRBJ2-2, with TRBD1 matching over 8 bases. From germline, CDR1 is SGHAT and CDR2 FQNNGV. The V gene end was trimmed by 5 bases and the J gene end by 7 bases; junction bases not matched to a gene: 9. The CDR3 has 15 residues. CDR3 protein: CASSPLTGGHGELFF. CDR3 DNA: TGTGCCAGCAGCCCCCTTACAGGGGGTCACGGGGAGCTGTTTTTT.

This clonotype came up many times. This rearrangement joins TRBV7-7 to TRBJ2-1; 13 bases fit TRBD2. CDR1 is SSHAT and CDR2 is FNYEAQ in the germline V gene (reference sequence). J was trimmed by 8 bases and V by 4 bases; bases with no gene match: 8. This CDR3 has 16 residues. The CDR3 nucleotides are TGTGCCAGCAGCTCTACTAGCGGGGGGGCCATGGATGAGCAGTTCTTC. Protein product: CASSSTSGGAMDEQFF.

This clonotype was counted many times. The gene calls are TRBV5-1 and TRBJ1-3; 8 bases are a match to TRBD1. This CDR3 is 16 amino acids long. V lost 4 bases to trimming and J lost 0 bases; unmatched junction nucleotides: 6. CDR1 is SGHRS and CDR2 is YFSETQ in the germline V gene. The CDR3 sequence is CASSVQGVLSGNTIYF. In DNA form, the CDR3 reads TGCGCCAGCAGCGTACAGGGGGTGCTCTCTGGAAACACCATATATTTT. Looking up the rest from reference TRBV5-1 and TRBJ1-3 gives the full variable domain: KAGVTQTPRYLIKTRGQQVTLSCSPISGHRSVSWYQQTPGQGLQFLFEYFSETQRNKGNFPGRFSGRQFSNSRSEMNVSTLELGDSALYLCASSVQGVLSGNTIYFGEGSWLTVV.

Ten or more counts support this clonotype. DNA of the CDR3: TGTGCCAGCAAGCGGACAGGGACTAGCGGGGGGGCCTACGAGCAGTACTTC. Its protein product is CASKRTGTSGGAYEQYF. This sequence joins TRBV6-1 and TRBJ2-7; 16 nucleotides match TRBD2. The junction had 8 bases not matched to a gene; V was cut back by 7 bases and J by 2 bases. CDR1 is MNHNS, CDR2 SASEGT, per germline. The CDR3 has 17 amino acids.

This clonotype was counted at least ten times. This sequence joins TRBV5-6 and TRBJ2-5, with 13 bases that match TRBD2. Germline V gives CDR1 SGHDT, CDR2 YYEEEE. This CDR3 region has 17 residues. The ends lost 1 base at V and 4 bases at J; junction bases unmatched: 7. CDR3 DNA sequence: TGTGCCAGCAGCTTGAGACTAGCGGGGGGCCGCCCAGAGACCCAGTACTTC. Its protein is CASSLRLAGGRPETQYF. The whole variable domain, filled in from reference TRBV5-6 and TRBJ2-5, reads DAGVTQSPTHLIKTRGQQVTLRCSPKSGHDTVSWYQQALGQGPQFIFQYYEEEERQRGNFPDRFSGHQFPNYSSELNVNALLLGDSALYLCASSLRLAGGRPETQYFGPGTRLLVL.

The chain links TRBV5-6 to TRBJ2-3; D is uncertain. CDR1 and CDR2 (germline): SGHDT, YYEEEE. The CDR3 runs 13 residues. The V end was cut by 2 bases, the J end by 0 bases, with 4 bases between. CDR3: CASSLPSTDTQYF. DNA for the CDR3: TGTGCCAGCAGCTTACCAAGCACAGATACGCAGTATTTT.

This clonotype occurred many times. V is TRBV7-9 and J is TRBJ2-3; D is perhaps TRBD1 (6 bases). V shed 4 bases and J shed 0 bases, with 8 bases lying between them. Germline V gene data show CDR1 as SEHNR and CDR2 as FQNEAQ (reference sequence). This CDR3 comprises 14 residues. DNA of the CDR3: TGTGCCAGCAGCTATGACAGGAGCACAGATACGCAGTATTTT. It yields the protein CASSYDRSTDTQYF.

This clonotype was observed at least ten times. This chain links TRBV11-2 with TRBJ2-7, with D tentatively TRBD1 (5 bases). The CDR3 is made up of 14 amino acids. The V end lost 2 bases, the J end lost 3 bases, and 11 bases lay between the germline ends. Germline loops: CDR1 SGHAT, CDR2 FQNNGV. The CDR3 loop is CASSLSPGYYEQYF. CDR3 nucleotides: TGTGCCAGCAGCTTATCCCCAGGGTACTACGAGCAGTACTTC.

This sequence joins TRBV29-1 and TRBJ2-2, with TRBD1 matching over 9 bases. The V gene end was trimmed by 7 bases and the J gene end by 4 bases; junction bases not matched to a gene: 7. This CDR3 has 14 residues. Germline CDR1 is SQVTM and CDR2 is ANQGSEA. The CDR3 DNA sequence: TGCAGCGCTTACAGGGGGCTCAGCACCGGGGAGCTGTTTTTT. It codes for CSAYRGLSTGELFF.

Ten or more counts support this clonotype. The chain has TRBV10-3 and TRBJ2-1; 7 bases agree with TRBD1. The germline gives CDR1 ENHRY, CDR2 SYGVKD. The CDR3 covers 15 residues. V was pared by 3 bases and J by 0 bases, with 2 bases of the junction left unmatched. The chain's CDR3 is CAISEGTDSYNEQFF. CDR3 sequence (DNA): TGTGCCATCAGTGAAGGGACAGACTCCTACAATGAGCAGTTCTTC.

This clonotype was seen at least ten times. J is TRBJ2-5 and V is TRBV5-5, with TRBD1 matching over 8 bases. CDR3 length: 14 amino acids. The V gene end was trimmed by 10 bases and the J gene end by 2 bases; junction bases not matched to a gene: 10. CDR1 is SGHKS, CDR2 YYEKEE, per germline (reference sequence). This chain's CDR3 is CARTGTGDQETQYF. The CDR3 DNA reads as TGTGCCCGCACCGGGACAGGAGATCAAGAGACCCAGTACTTC.

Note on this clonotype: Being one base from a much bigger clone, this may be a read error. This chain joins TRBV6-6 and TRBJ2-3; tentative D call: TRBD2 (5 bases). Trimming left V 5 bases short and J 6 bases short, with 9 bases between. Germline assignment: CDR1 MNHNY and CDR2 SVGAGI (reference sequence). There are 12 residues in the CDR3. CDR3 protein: CASSHSEDTQYF. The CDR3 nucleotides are TGTGCCAGCAGTCATAGCGAGGATACGCAGTATTTT.

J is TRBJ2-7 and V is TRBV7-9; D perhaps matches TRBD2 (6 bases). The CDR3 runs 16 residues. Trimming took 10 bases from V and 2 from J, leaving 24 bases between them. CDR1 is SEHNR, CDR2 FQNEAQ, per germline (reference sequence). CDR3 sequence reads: CATLDYGTGGTYEQYF. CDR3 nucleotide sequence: TGTGCCACCCTCGACTACGGGACCGGAGGGACCTACGAGCAGTACTTC.

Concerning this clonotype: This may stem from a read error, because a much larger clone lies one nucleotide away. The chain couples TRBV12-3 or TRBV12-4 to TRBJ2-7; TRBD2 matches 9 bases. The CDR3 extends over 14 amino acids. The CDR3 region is CVTSGRGGGYEHYF. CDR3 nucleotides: TGTGTCACCTCAGGGCGGGGGGGTGGATACGAGCATTACTTC.

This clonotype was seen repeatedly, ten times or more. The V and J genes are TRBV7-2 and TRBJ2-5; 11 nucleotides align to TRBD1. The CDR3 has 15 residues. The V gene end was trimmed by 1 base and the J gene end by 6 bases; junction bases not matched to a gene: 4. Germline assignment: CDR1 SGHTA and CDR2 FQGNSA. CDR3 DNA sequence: TGTGCCAGCAGCTTAGGGGGACAGGGGGAAAAGACCCAGTACTTC. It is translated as CASSLGGQGEKTQYF.

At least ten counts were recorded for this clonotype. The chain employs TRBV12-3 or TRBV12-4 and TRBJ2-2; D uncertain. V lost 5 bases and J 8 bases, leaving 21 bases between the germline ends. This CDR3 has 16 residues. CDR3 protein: CASSPWSLTLLGELFF. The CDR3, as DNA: TGTGCCAGCAGTCCCTGGTCCCTCACTCTATTGGGGGAGCTGTTTTTT.

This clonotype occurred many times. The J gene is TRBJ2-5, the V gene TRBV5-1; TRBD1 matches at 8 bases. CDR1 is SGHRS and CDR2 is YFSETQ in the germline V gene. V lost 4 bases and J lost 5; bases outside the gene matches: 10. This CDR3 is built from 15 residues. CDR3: CASSHEAGQEETQYF. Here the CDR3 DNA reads TGCGCCAGCAGCCACGAGGCGGGACAGGAGGAGACCCAGTACTTC.

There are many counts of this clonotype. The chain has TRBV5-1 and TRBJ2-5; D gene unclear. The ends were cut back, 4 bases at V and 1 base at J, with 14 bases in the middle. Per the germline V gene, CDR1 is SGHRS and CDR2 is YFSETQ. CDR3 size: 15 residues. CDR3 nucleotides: TGCGCCAGCAGCGCCCTGAGTGGATCCCAAGAGACCCAGTACTTC. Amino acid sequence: CASSALSGSQETQYF.